The TCR beta chain described here comes from a study of regulatory T cells in long-lasting Graves disease. Time point in this sample: newly diagnosed GD, antithyroid drugs for less than 3 months. Researchers made the TCR library from RNA that was extracted from PBMCs. Points from the study as a whole: In persistent patients, shared public clonotypes (under 3,000) outnumbered those in new patients (roughly 870). Persistent disease samples used TRBV28, TRBJ1-2 and TRBJ2-5 preferentially.

This CDR3 has 18 amino acids. Germline CDR1 and CDR2: MNHEY and SVGEGT. V shed 1 base and J 4 bases; nucleotides not matched to a gene: 11. This clonotype was detected only a few times. The antigen remains undetermined. Both iRepertoire HTBI primers and Arm-PCR of CDR3 regions were used to build the TCR beta libraries. TCRdb reanalysed the multiplex PCR reads using MiXCR and keeps one entry per CDR3 protein. Seen here are about 460,000 distinct CDR3 sequences, 13% to 15% observed once, and the top ten hold approximately 17%. These data also formed part of another study, on T cells in Graves' hyperthyroidism and ophthalmopathy.

The sample consisted of peripheral blood mononuclear cells (PBMCs), taken at new diagnosis, from a patient treated with antithyroid drugs. This chain uses TRBV6-2 or TRBV6-3 with TRBJ2-2; 8 bases line up with TRBD1. This clonotype originated in a woman aged 50 to 60 with Graves disease. In nucleotides, the CDR3 is TGTGCCAGCAGTTACTTTCCCCCGGGACAGGCGGGCACCGGGGAGCTGTTTTTT. This translates into CASSYFPPGQAGTGELFF.